The 15 T cell receptor beta chains below come from one sample, sequenced in a study of CXCR3-negative and CXCR3-positive naive CD8 T cells. cDNA libraries for TRB were generated by 5' RACE incorporating UMI labels. TCRdb re-called the 5' RACE reads and shows each CDR3 protein once, DNA omitted. The ten most abundant clones cover less than 1.1% of a sample with over 70,000 distinct CDR3 sequences. Source material: naive CXCR3- CD8+ T cells from blood. The subset: CD45RO-CCR7+CD27+CD95- naive CD8+ T cells lacking CXCR3 (TNR3-). Receptors were obtained from a human donor in good health. Some clones in this sample may be carry-over from other donors' samples.

This chain uses TRBV11-3 with TRBJ2-3; no DNA is available, so the TRBD1 call from TCRdb remains unchecked. CDR3 length: 17 residues. Per the germline V gene, CDR1 is SGHNT and CDR2 is YENEEA. The CDR3 loop reads CASRLTGGVNPIDTQYF. Supplemented by reference TRBV11-3 and TRBJ2-3, the full variable domain reads EAGVVQSPRYKIIEKKQPVAFWCNPISGHNTLYWYLQNLGQGPELLIRYENEEAVDDSQLPKDRFSAERLKGVDSTLKIQPAELGDSAVYLCASRLTGGVNPIDTQYFGPGTRLTVL.

The chain is built from TRBV7-9 and TRBJ1-1; the TCRdb call, TRBD1, lacks DNA for checking. The CDR3 is made up of 18 amino acids. The germline V gene has CDR1 SEHNR and CDR2 FQNEAQ (reference sequence). The CDR3 here is CASSSAKREGQQNTEAFF. The full variable domain, with the rest looked up from reference TRBV7-9 and TRBJ1-1, is DTGVSQNPRHKITKRGQNVTFRCDPISEHNRLYWYRQTLGQGPEFLTYFQNEAQLEKSRLLSDRFSAERPKGSFSTLEIQRTEQGDSAMYLCASSSAKREGQQNTEAFFGQGTRLTVV.

The V call is TRBV6-2 or TRBV6-3, the J call TRBJ1-3. Germline V lookup: CDR1 MNHEY, CDR2 SVGEGT. The CDR3 is 15 amino acids. CDR3 protein: CASSYAVASGNTIYF.

The genes are TRBV9 and TRBJ2-7. The CDR3 totals 14 residues. The germline V gene encodes CDR1 SGDLS and CDR2 YYNGEE. This chain's CDR3 is CASSVAQERSEQYF.

The chain joins TRBV28 to TRBJ2-1; TCRdb designates TRBD1, a call that cannot be tested without DNA. Per germline, CDR1 MDHEN and CDR2 SYDVKM. This CDR3 is built from 13 residues. The CDR3 loop reads CASSTGGADEQFF.

The CDR3: CSVRDSSYEQYF. The chain joins TRBV29-1 to TRBJ2-7; with no DNA, the TCRdb D assignment of TRBD1 cannot be verified. From germline, CDR1 is SQVTM and CDR2 ANQGSEA. This CDR3 comprises 12 residues.

The chain carries TRBV20-1 and TRBJ1-1; TCRdb returns TRBD1, unconfirmable since there is no DNA. Germline V gene sequence: CDR1 DFQATT, CDR2 SNEGSKA (reference sequence). The CDR3 sequence is 14 residues long. CDR3: CSARGRGGNTEAFF.

This rearrangement joins TRBV29-1 to TRBJ2-5; TCRdb lists TRBD1, though no DNA is available to test this call. Germline CDR1 is SQVTM and CDR2 is ANQGSEA. This CDR3 comprises 13 residues. This CDR3 is CSVVSRDQETQYF. Drawing the rest from reference TRBV29-1 and TRBJ2-5, the complete variable domain is SAVISQKPSRDICQRGTSLTIQCQVDSQVTMMFWYRQQPGQSLTLIATANQGSEATYESGFVIDKFPISRPNLTFSTLTVSNMSPEDSSIYLCSVVSRDQETQYFGPGTRLLVL.

The chain combines TRBV28 with TRBJ2-7. The CDR3 covers 14 residues. Germline lookup yields CDR1 MDHEN and CDR2 SYDVKM. This CDR3 is CASSPRQNSYEQYF.

This sequence joins TRBV6-5 and TRBJ2-7. The CDR3 consists of 15 residues. The germline gives CDR1 MNHEY, CDR2 SVGAGI. The CDR3 loop is CASSYSEGSSYEQYF.

The chain couples TRBV24-1 to TRBJ2-1; TCRdb's assignment of TRBD1 cannot be checked, as there is no DNA. Germline V gene data show CDR1 as KGHDR and CDR2 as SFDVKD. The CDR3 extends over 15 amino acids. The chain's CDR3 is CATSDLGTDNNEQFF.

The rearrangement uses TRBV2 and TRBJ2-1; no DNA is available, so the TRBD2 call from TCRdb remains unchecked. The CDR3 consists of 15 residues. Per germline, CDR1 SNHLY and CDR2 FYNNEI. CDR3 sequence: CASSDGAGGPSEQFF.

The J gene is TRBJ1-1, the V gene TRBV5-6. The CDR3 is 13 residues long. Germline CDR1 reads SGHDT; CDR2 reads YYEEEE. CDR3 amino acids: CASSFWGNTEAFF.

The rearrangement links TRBV7-9 to TRBJ1-1. Per germline, CDR1 SEHNR and CDR2 FQNEAQ (reference sequence). The CDR3 has 12 residues. CDR3 residues: CASSLSGIEAFF.

The chain is built from TRBV4-2 and TRBJ2-2; the TCRdb D gene call, TRBD2, has no DNA to confirm it. CDR3 length: 14 residues. Germline V CDR1 and CDR2: LGHNA, YNFKEQ. This chain's CDR3 is CASSQVTSAGELFF.